This passage covers 23 T cell receptor beta chains from one sample sequenced in a study of spatial heterogeneity in lung cancer. Stated time point: sample taken at primary tumor resection. Unsorted whole RNA from tumor, nontumor lung or frozen PBMC underwent sequencing. MiXCR, run by TCRdb on the 5' RACE reads, gives a single entry per CDR3 protein. The sample records tens of thousands of distinct CDR3 sequences, 7.5% being singletons. This specimen consisted of PBMCs, obtained at surgery. The receptor set was obtained from a male donor with early-stage non-small cell lung cancer.

This clonotype occurred a few times. This CDR3 reads CASIPGWARNEQFF. The CDR3, as DNA: TGTGCCAGCATCCCCGGATGGGCTAGAAATGAGCAGTTCTTC. This chain uses TRBV7-2 with TRBJ2-1; D is unclear. In germline, CDR1 is SGHTA, CDR2 FQGNSA. The ends were cut back, 7 bases at V and 7 bases at J, with 17 bases in the middle. The CDR3 is 14 amino acids. The full variable domain, in which reference TRBV7-2 and TRBJ2-1 provide the parts outside the CDR3, is GAGVSQSPSNKVTEKGKDVELRCDPISGHTALYWYRQSLGQGLEFLIYFQGNSAPDKSGLPSDRFSAERTGGSVSTLTIQRTQQEDSAVYLCASIPGWARNEQFFGPGTRLTVL.

This sequence joins TRBV19 and TRBJ1-5; 8 bases align to TRBD1. The CDR3 length is 14 residues. Germline V gene lookup returns CDR1 LNHDA and CDR2 SQIVND (reference sequence). The trim removed 5 bases at V and 6 bases at J, leaving 6 bases unmatched. The CDR3 sequence is CASSSDRGGQPQHF. CDR3 nucleotides: TGTGCCAGTAGTTCTGACAGGGGCGGTCAGCCCCAGCATTTT.

This clonotype was seen ten or more times. This chain links TRBV24-1 with TRBJ2-1, with unresolved D. V was pared by 3 bases and J by 5 bases, with 10 bases between. This CDR3 comprises 14 residues. Germline V gene lookup returns CDR1 KGHDR and CDR2 SFDVKD. The CDR3 loop reads CATSDPGRNNEQFF. CDR3 DNA sequence: TGTGCCACCAGTGATCCTGGACGTAACAATGAGCAGTTCTTC.

This clonotype was observed a handful of times. V is TRBV30 and J is TRBJ1-1, with D uncertain. V was clipped by 4 bases and J by 0 bases, with 6 bases between them. CDR1 and CDR2 (germline): GTSNPN, SVGIG (reference sequence). The CDR3 length is 12 residues. The CDR3 DNA reads as TGTGCCTGGATTGTCATGAACACTGAAGCTTTCTTT. Residues: CAWIVMNTEAFF.

This clonotype came up a few times. J is TRBJ2-2 and V is TRBV7-3, with D perhaps given as TRBD1 or TRBD2 (5 bases each). Germline-derived CDR1 and CDR2 are SGHTA and FQGTGA. V shed 5 bases and J shed 0 bases, with 10 bases lying between them. This CDR3 is built from 15 residues. In nucleotides, the CDR3 is TGTGCCAGCAGCAGGGACGGCTCGAACACCGGGGAGCTGTTTTTT. Residues: CASSRDGSNTGELFF.

Note on this clonotype: A much bigger clone sits one base away, suggesting this may be a read error. This chain connects TRBV27 to TRBJ2-1, with D possibly TRBD1 on 6 matching bases. CDR3 length: 19 residues. Germline assignment: CDR1 MNHEY and CDR2 SMNVEV (reference sequence). The CDR3 bases are TGTGCCAGCAGCCCCCTGGGCAGGGGAAGAACGGGCTCCTACAATGTGCAGTTCTTC. This translates into CASSPLGRGRTGSYNVQFF.

The sample holds many counts of this clonotype. V is TRBV10-3 and J is TRBJ1-5, with no clear D. V gave up 11 bases and J gave up 1 base, with 18 bases separating them. The germline gives CDR1 ENHRY, CDR2 SYGVKD. This CDR3 spans 15 amino acids. CDR3 protein: CAARASDGSNQPQHF. The CDR3 region has the DNA TGTGCCGCCCGGGCCTCCGACGGAAGCAATCAGCCCCAGCATTTT.

The table lists this clonotype with many counts. This chain links TRBV20-1 with TRBJ2-1; 9 positions match TRBD2. Unmatched junction bases numbered 6, after V lost 0 bases and J lost 6 bases. The CDR3 runs 15 residues. CDR1 and CDR2 (germline): DFQATT, SNEGSKA (reference sequence). CDR3 DNA: TGCAGTGCTAGAGATCTGTCTAGCGGGGTCAATGAGCAGTTCTTC. As protein: CSARDLSSGVNEQFF.

Many counts were recorded for this clonotype. The chain carries TRBV2 and TRBJ2-5; D uncertain. V was clipped by 1 base and J by 4 bases, with 4 bases between them. The CDR3 covers 12 residues. Germline loops: CDR1 SNHLY, CDR2 FYNNEI. Written as DNA, the CDR3 is TGTGCCAGCAGTGAAGGGAGAGAGACCCAGTACTTC. Protein: CASSEGRETQYF. Looking up the rest from reference TRBV2 and TRBJ2-5 gives the full variable domain: EPEVTQTPSHQVTQMGQEVILRCVPISNHLYFYWYRQILGQKVEFLVSFYNNEISEKSEIFDDQFSVERPDGSNFTLKIRSTKLEDSAMYFCASSEGRETQYFGPGTRLLVL.

This clonotype was found many times. The rearrangement links TRBV6-2 or TRBV6-3 to TRBJ2-1; the match to TRBD2 covers 11 bases. The CDR3 has 15 residues. Germline V lookup: CDR1 MNHEY, CDR2 SVGEGT. The V gene end was trimmed by 6 bases and the J gene end by 5 bases; junction bases not matched to a gene: 6. DNA of the CDR3: TGTGCCAGCAGCGATCGACTAGCGGGACACAATGAGCAGTTCTTC. Protein: CASSDRLAGHNEQFF.

This clonotype was detected only a few times. The J gene is TRBJ2-5, the V gene TRBV20-1, with unresolved D. Germline V gene data show CDR1 as DFQATT and CDR2 as SNEGSKA (reference sequence). The V gene lost 3 bases and the J gene lost 0 bases, with 5 bases spanning the gap. This CDR3 comprises 12 residues. CDR3 sequence (DNA): TGCAGTGCTAGTGGCGACCAAGAGACCCAGTACTTC. This gives the protein CSASGDQETQYF.

The table lists this clonotype with many counts. V gene TRBV20-1 combines with J gene TRBJ2-5, with TRBD2 identical over 7 bases. V lost 1 base to trimming and J lost 2 bases; unmatched junction nucleotides: 13. The CDR3 runs to 17 residues. The germline CDR1 and CDR2 sequences are DFQATT and SNEGSKA (reference sequence). CDR3 region: CSARVPTSESYQETQYF. In DNA form, the CDR3 reads TGCAGTGCTAGAGTGCCCACTAGCGAGTCATATCAAGAGACCCAGTACTTC.

The rearrangement links TRBV12-2 to TRBJ2-3; the D segment call TRBD1 is taken from the table without a DNA check. TRBV12-2 is marked as a pseudogene. The CDR3 has 20 residues. This chain's CDR3 is CASRLARDGATMGATDTQYF. The CDR3 nucleotides are TGTGCAAGTCGCTTAGCGCGGGACGGAGCTACTATGGGGGCCACAGATACGCAGTATTTT.

This clonotype was counted ten times or more. This chain links TRBV19 with TRBJ1-5, with D perhaps TRBD1 (6 bases). This CDR3 region has 14 residues. Germline V gene sequence: CDR1 LNHDA, CDR2 SQIVND (reference sequence). Trimming took 4 bases from V and 2 from J, leaving 9 bases between them. The CDR3 sequence: CASSTSGGNQPQHF. The CDR3 region has the DNA TGTGCCAGTAGTACCTCAGGGGGCAATCAGCCCCAGCATTTT.

This clonotype was seen only a few times. The chain joins TRBV12-3 or TRBV12-4 to TRBJ2-7; 7 bases are a match to TRBD2. Germline trimming cut 1 base from V and 2 bases from J; bases unmatched to any gene: 2. The CDR3 sequence is 14 residues long. In DNA, the CDR3 is TGTGCCAGCAGTTTAGGCGGGGGTCCCTACGAGCAGTACTTC. Its protein product is CASSLGGGPYEQYF.

This clonotype is categorized as medium-sized. The rearrangement joins TRBV9 to TRBJ1-2; 7 bases line up with TRBD1. The CDR3 spans 14 residues. The V gene end was trimmed by 0 bases and the J gene end by 5 bases; junction bases not matched to a gene: 4. CDR1 SGDLS and CDR2 YYNGEE come from the germline V gene. The CDR3 DNA sequence: TGTGCCAGCAGCGTAGAGAACAGGGGTTATGGCTACACCTTC. Amino acid sequence: CASSVENRGYGYTF.

This clonotype was seen ten or more times. The gene calls are TRBV15 and TRBJ1-5, with 8 bases lining up with TRBD1. The CDR3 contains 16 residues. Trimming cost V 3 bases and J 3 bases; bases outside gene matches: 7. Germline V gene lookup returns CDR1 LNHNV and CDR2 YYDKDF (reference sequence). CDR3 protein: CATSSQDRGTNQPQHF. CDR3 nucleotide sequence: TGTGCCACCAGCAGTCAAGACAGGGGTACCAATCAGCCCCAGCATTTT.

V gene TRBV19 combines with J gene TRBJ2-1; 14 bases are shared with TRBD2. In germline, CDR1 is LNHDA, CDR2 SQIVND (reference sequence). This CDR3 is built from 16 residues. Trimming at V came to 4 bases and at J to 6 bases, leaving 5 bases not matched to a gene. The CDR3 loop is CASSKKGTSGSNEQFF. CDR3 DNA: TGTGCCAGTAGTAAAAAGGGGACTAGCGGGAGCAATGAGCAGTTCTTC. Filled out from reference TRBV19 and TRBJ2-1, the complete variable domain reads DGGITQSPKYLFRKEGQNVTLSCEQNLNHDAMYWYRQDPGQGLRLIYYSQIVNDFQKGDIAEGYSVSREKKESFPLTVTSAQKNPTAFYLCASSKKGTSGSNEQFFGPGTRLTVL.

The V and J genes are TRBV6-2 or TRBV6-3 and TRBJ2-5; possibly TRBD2 for D (6 bases). V was shortened by 6 bases and J by 3 bases, with 17 bases between the two germline ends. The CDR3 has 15 amino acids. Germline loops: CDR1 MNHEY, CDR2 SVGEGT. CDR3 nucleotide sequence: TGTGCCAGCAGCCAAAAGGGACGGACTAAAGAGACCCAGTACTTC. Protein product: CASSQKGRTKETQYF.

There are many counts of this clonotype. J is TRBJ2-7 and V is TRBV28; D possibly corresponds to TRBD1 (5 bases). The germline CDR1 and CDR2 sequences are MDHEN and SYDVKM. The V gene lost 4 bases and the J gene lost 2 bases, with 12 bases spanning the gap. This CDR3 region has 14 residues. The CDR3 DNA follows: TGTGCCAGCAGTTCTAGGGGCTTACCCTACGAGCAGTACGTC. It encodes CASSSRGLPYEQYV.

J is TRBJ1-1 and V is TRBV6-2 or TRBV6-3, with 10 nucleotides matching TRBD1. The V and J ends lost 4 bases and 4 bases, in that order; junction bases with no gene match: 9. The CDR3 runs to 16 residues. Per the germline V gene, CDR1 is MNHEY and CDR2 is SVGEGT. The CDR3 here is CASSSRQGAGGTEAFF. CDR3 DNA sequence: TGTGCCAGCAGTTCCAGACAGGGGGCAGGTGGCACTGAAGCTTTCTTT.

This clonotype was picked up a small number of times. The rearrangement uses TRBV20-1 and TRBJ1-5; D is undetermined. CDR1 and CDR2 from the germline V gene are DFQATT and SNEGSKA (reference sequence). CDR3 length: 14 amino acids. V lost 5 bases and J 6 bases, leaving 17 bases between the germline ends. CDR3 DNA: TGCAGTGCTGGCAAACCGACGGTTAGTCAGCCCCAGCATTTT. This encodes CSAGKPTVSQPQHF.

This clonotype was counted a few times. This chain links TRBV20-1 with TRBJ1-1, with a weak D call TRBD1 (5 bases). The CDR3 spans 14 residues. Germline CDR1 reads DFQATT; CDR2 reads SNEGSKA (reference sequence). Deletions cut 5 bases from V and 4 bases from J, with 17 bases between. The CDR3 DNA reads TGCAGTGCTCAATCTGGGGCAGGCTCCACTGAAGCTTTCTTT. Translating it yields CSAQSGAGSTEAFF.